The next 6 T cell receptor beta chains were all read from a single sample in a study of OX40 agonist ivuxolimab in advanced cancers. This table comes from immunoSEQ multiplex PCR, and its TCRdb copy is limited to in-frame clones, with some not included. This sample has more than 75,000 clones, with around 84% found just once. The material sequenced was CD4+ or CD8+ T cells sorted from blood, taken in a trial of the OX40 agonist ivuxolimab. The receptors were sampled from an adult with an advanced solid tumor such as melanoma, head and neck, liver or kidney cancer.

This clone was recorded a few times. This chain uses TRBV27 with TRBJ2-7; 7 nucleotides agree with TRBD1. The germline V gene has CDR1 MNHEY and CDR2 SMNVEV (reference sequence). The trim removed 4 bases at V and 6 bases at J, leaving 6 bases unmatched. This CDR3 region has 13 residues. The CDR3 protein is CASSSTGEGEQYV. CDR3 coding DNA: TGTGCCAGCAGTTCAACAGGGGAAGGCGAGCAGTACGTC.

The chain recombines TRBV4-1 with TRBJ1-5; D is unclear. This CDR3 contains 15 residues. Germline V gives CDR1 MGHRA, CDR2 YSYEKL. V was clipped by 0 bases and J by 7 bases, with 13 bases between them. CDR3 nucleotides: TGCGCCAGCAGCCAAGAGGGTTATGGAGGCCAGCCCCAGCATTTT. Translated: CASSQEGYGGQPQHF.

J is TRBJ2-1 and V is TRBV7-3, with 11 bases fitting TRBD1. Germline CDR1 and CDR2: SGHTA and FQGTGA. The CDR3 sequence is 14 residues long. V gave up 2 bases and J gave up 6 bases; unmatched junction bases: 0. The CDR3, as DNA: TGTGCCAGCAGCTTAGGGACAGGGGGCAATGAGCAGTTCTTC. This encodes CASSLGTGGNEQFF.

The rearrangement joins TRBV7-2 to TRBJ2-1; 7 bases align to TRBD1. Trimming removed 3 bases from V and 4 bases from J; junction bases left unmatched: 3. The germline V gene has CDR1 SGHTA and CDR2 FQGNSA. The CDR3 consists of 14 residues. In DNA, the CDR3 is TGTGCCAGCAGCTTTACAGGGGAGTACAATGAGCAGTTCTTC. It specifies CASSFTGEYNEQFF.

The rearrangement uses TRBV4-1 and TRBJ1-5; no clear D. The CDR3 has 15 amino acids. V was cut by 0 bases and J by 9 bases, with 15 bases left in between. Germline lookup yields CDR1 MGHRA and CDR2 YSYEKL. Here the CDR3 reads CASSQDLTVPSPQHF. The CDR3 nucleotides are TGCGCCAGCAGCCAAGATTTAACAGTACCGTCGCCCCAGCATTTT.

The chain recombines TRBV28 with TRBJ2-1, with 7 positions matching TRBD1. Germline values: CDR1 MDHEN, CDR2 SYDVKM. This CDR3 is 13 amino acids long. The junction had 5 bases not matched to a gene; V was cut back by 4 bases and J by 8 bases. The CDR3 DNA reads TGTGCCAGCAGTTACCCAGACAGGGATGAGCAGTTCTTC. Protein product: CASSYPDRDEQFF.